Shown below are 27 T cell receptor beta chains from a single sample sequenced in a study of Ad26.COV2.S vaccination and SARS-CoV-2 variants. Method: immunoSEQ multiplex PCR; TCRdb's copy keeps in-frame clones and lacks some. The sample lists 350,000 to 450,000 clones; 92% were seen once. The treatment denotes: 19 received Ad26.COV2.S at low or high dose, single or two shots; roughly 5 received placebo; per-sample allocation not given. Sampling happened 63 days after the first vaccine or placebo injection. Source: peripheral blood, taken in a trial of Ad26.COV2.S vaccine versus placebo. The origin of the receptors is a person between 18 and 59 years old who received the Ad26.COV2.S COVID-19 vaccine or a placebo.

J is TRBJ1-2 and V is TRBV12-3 or TRBV12-4; 9 nucleotides align to TRBD1. The CDR3 totals 13 residues. After removal of 6 bases from V and 8 bases from J, the junction contained 7 bases not matched to a gene. This CDR3 reads CASSSDRGGGYTF. In DNA form, the CDR3 reads TGTGCCAGCAGCTCGGACAGGGGTGGGGGCTACACCTTC.

The V call is TRBV3-1 (or the pseudogene TRBV3-2), the J call TRBJ1-2, with 7 bases fitting TRBD1. The CDR3 loop spans 15 amino acids. The germline V gene has CDR1 LGHDT and CDR2 YNNKEL (reference sequence). Trimming took 1 base from V and 8 from J; bases not matched to a gene: 10. The CDR3 here is CASSQGRGGAGGYTF. CDR3 DNA sequence: TGTGCCAGCAGCCAAGGTCGAGGGGGCGCAGGAGGCTACACCTTC.

This clone was seen a few times. The V call is TRBV7-2, the J call TRBJ2-7, with a possible D match to TRBD2 (6 bases). The CDR3 covers 17 residues. V was clipped by 1 base and J by 5 bases, with 21 bases between them. Germline V CDR1 and CDR2: SGHTA, FQGNSA. This CDR3 is CASSLGVGGRIADEQYF. The CDR3 bases are TGTGCCAGCAGCTTAGGGGTGGGGGGAAGAATAGCGGACGAGCAGTACTTC.

V usage is TRBV6-2 or TRBV6-3 and J usage is TRBJ2-1, with 10 positions matching TRBD1. Per the germline V gene, CDR1 is MNHEY and CDR2 is SVGEGT. V gave up 4 bases and J gave up 4 bases; unmatched junction bases: 7. There are 16 residues in the CDR3. The CDR3, as DNA: TGTGCCAGCAGTTCTTTCGGACAGGGGGGTTACAATGAGCAGTTCTTC. It yields the protein CASSSFGQGGYNEQFF.

The rearrangement uses TRBV11-2 and TRBJ2-7, with 8 bases that match TRBD1. CDR1 and CDR2 (germline): SGHAT, FQNNGV. V shed 5 bases, J shed 2 bases, and the junction held 5 bases outside the gene matches. The CDR3 covers 14 residues. The CDR3 DNA sequence: TGTGCCAGCAGCCCCCGGGACAGGACCTACGAGCAGTACTTC. This gives the protein CASSPRDRTYEQYF.

The rearrangement uses TRBV19 and TRBJ2-1; D possibly corresponds to TRBD2 (6 bases). Germline CDR1 reads LNHDA; CDR2 reads SQIVND (reference sequence). The CDR3 covers 14 residues. V was trimmed by 3 bases and J by 4 bases, leaving 10 bases between them. CDR3 in DNA: TGTGCCAGTAGTATCCCGGGACTTTACAATGAGCAGTTCTTC. It codes for CASSIPGLYNEQFF.

The chain couples TRBV7-9 to TRBJ1-2; D is uncertain. The CDR3 extends over 16 amino acids. CDR1 SEHNR and CDR2 FQNEAQ come from the germline V gene (reference sequence). Trimming pared 5 bases from V and 3 bases from J, leaving 19 bases between. CDR3 region: CASSPHAGSDDYGYTF. CDR3 DNA sequence: TGTGCCAGCAGCCCCCATGCAGGCTCCGACGACTATGGCTACACCTTC.

This clone has just one count. The J gene is TRBJ2-6, the V gene TRBV19, with unresolved D. Trimming took off 9 bases at V and 0 bases at J, with 3 bases between the two ends. The CDR3 has 12 amino acids. Germline CDR1 LNHDA, CDR2 SQIVND (reference sequence). The CDR3 here is CASFSGANVLTF. CDR3 coding DNA: TGTGCCAGCTTCTCTGGGGCCAACGTCCTGACTTTC.

This clone came up once. Other DNA sequences in the same sample also yield this CDR3. The genes are TRBV28 and TRBJ2-7, with D perhaps matching TRBD2 (6 bases). The V end lost 1 base, the J end lost 1 base, and 8 bases lay between the germline ends. This CDR3 contains 14 residues. Germline CDR1 reads MDHEN; CDR2 reads SYDVKM. The CDR3 sequence is CASSLSRGSYEQYF. The CDR3 region has the DNA TGTGCCAGCAGTTTATCGCGGGGATCCTACGAGCAGTACTTC.

This clone was seen a single time. Here the CDR3 DNA reads TGTGCCAGTAGTATAGAAGGCTGGTACGAGCAGTACTTC. The encoded protein is CASSIEGWYEQYF. The V and J genes are TRBV19 and TRBJ2-7, with D hard to call. The V gene lost 0 bases and the J gene lost 4 bases, with 7 bases spanning the gap. The CDR3 consists of 13 residues. Germline V CDR1 and CDR2: LNHDA, SQIVND (reference sequence).

V and J are TRBV7-6 and TRBJ2-3; perhaps TRBD2 as D (6 bases). V lost 2 bases and J lost 2, with 32 bases in between. CDR3 length: 22 amino acids. Germline CDR1 reads SGHVS; CDR2 reads FNYEAQ. CDR3: CASSLPRASDKFTHPVTDTQYF. CDR3 sequence (DNA): TGTGCCAGCAGCTTACCCCGCGCTAGCGATAAATTTACCCACCCCGTCACAGATACGCAGTATTTT.

This clone was counted once. J is TRBJ2-3 and V is TRBV28; D gene ambiguous. This CDR3 has 15 amino acids. With 3 bases removed from V and 3 bases from J, the gap between germline ends came to 13 bases. CDR1 and CDR2 from the germline V gene are MDHEN and SYDVKM. CDR3 in DNA: TGTGCCAGCAGTTTCCGAGAGACTCGGACAGATACGCAGTATTTT. It codes for CASSFRETRTDTQYF.

This clone was counted between two and nine times. The genes are TRBV6-5 and TRBJ1-1; no clear D. The CDR3 sequence is 13 residues long. Trimming took off 6 bases at V and 2 bases at J, with 10 bases between the two ends. The germline gives CDR1 MNHEY, CDR2 SVGAGI. The CDR3 is CASRVHVNTEAFF. The CDR3 nucleotides read TGTGCCAGCAGGGTACACGTAAACACTGAAGCTTTCTTT.

The rearrangement uses TRBV5-1 and TRBJ2-7; D might be TRBD2 (6 bases). Deletions cut 3 bases from V and 2 bases from J, with 18 bases between. This CDR3 contains 16 residues. In germline, CDR1 is SGHRS, CDR2 YFSETQ. The CDR3 DNA sequence: TGCGCCAGCAGCTCCCTGGGGGGTACGTCACCCTACGAGCAGTACTTC. Its translation is CASSSLGGTSPYEQYF.

CDR3 loop: CASSYWTGNNEKLFF. The CDR3 DNA sequence: TGTGCCAGCAGTTATTGGACAGGGAATAATGAAAAACTGTTTTTT. The V and J genes are TRBV6-5 and TRBJ1-4, with 8 bases aligning to TRBD1. This CDR3 comprises 15 residues. Trimming at V came to 3 bases and at J to 4 bases, leaving 4 bases not matched to a gene. CDR1 is MNHEY, CDR2 SVGAGI, per germline.

The CDR3 sequence: CASSPYIAGDTDTQYF. CDR3 sequence (DNA): TGTGCCAGCAGCCCCTATATAGCGGGGGACACAGATACGCAGTATTTT. V gene TRBV7-9 combines with J gene TRBJ2-3; 9 positions match TRBD2. V shed 5 bases and J 2 bases; nucleotides not matched to a gene: 8. Germline lookup yields CDR1 SEHNR and CDR2 FQNEAQ (reference sequence). This CDR3 comprises 16 residues.

This chain connects TRBV7-9 to TRBJ1-3, with D maybe TRBD1 (5 bases). The V end lost 5 bases, the J end lost 0 bases, and 17 bases lay between the germline ends. CDR1 and CDR2 (germline): SEHNR, FQNEAQ (reference sequence). The CDR3 sequence is 17 residues long. The CDR3 sequence is CASSPPNGASSGNTIYF. CDR3 in DNA: TGTGCCAGCAGCCCCCCTAATGGGGCTAGCTCTGGAAACACCATATATTTT.

This chain links TRBV20-1 with TRBJ2-1, with D unresolved. This CDR3 spans 17 amino acids. Germline-derived CDR1 and CDR2 are DFQATT and SNEGSKA (reference sequence). V lost 3 bases to trimming and J lost 2 bases, with 20 bases between them. The CDR3 protein is CSASELSRDWTYNEQFF. Written as DNA, the CDR3 is TGCAGTGCTAGTGAACTTTCAAGGGATTGGACCTACAATGAGCAGTTCTTC.

The rearrangement joins TRBV9 to TRBJ1-2; 9 bases align to TRBD1. The ends lost 3 bases at V and 8 bases at J; junction bases unmatched: 14. Germline CDR1 reads SGDLS; CDR2 reads YYNGEE. The CDR3 spans 16 residues. CDR3 coding DNA: TGTGCCAGCAGCGCCGAACCCACAGGGGGCGTGTGGGGCTACACCTTC. This translates into CASSAEPTGGVWGYTF.

The chain carries TRBV6-6 and TRBJ2-1, with 8 nucleotides matching TRBD1. This CDR3 comprises 16 residues. Looked up from germline, CDR1 is MNHNY and CDR2 is SVGAGI (reference sequence). With 2 bases clipped from V and 3 bases from J, the junction kept 6 bases outside the gene matches. The CDR3 nucleotides read TGTGCCAGCAGTTACCATCGACAGGGGAACTACAATGAGCAGTTCTTC. This codes for CASSYHRQGNYNEQFF.

The chain uses TRBV30 and TRBJ1-2; TRBD1 is a possible D gene (5 bases). V lost 2 bases to trimming and J lost 3 bases, with 10 bases between them. The CDR3 extends over 13 amino acids. Germline CDR1 reads GTSNPN; CDR2 reads SVGIG (reference sequence). In nucleotides, the CDR3 is TGTGCCTGGAGTACAGGCGGGCACTATGGCTACACCTTC. Protein sequence: CAWSTGGHYGYTF.

The V and J genes are TRBV3-1 (or the pseudogene TRBV3-2) and TRBJ2-5; no clear D. CDR3 size: 14 residues. Germline CDR1 reads LGHDT; CDR2 reads YNNKEL (reference sequence). Deletions cut 4 bases from V and 1 base from J, with 10 bases between. DNA for the CDR3: TGTGCCAGCAGCCGATCCGGCGGCCAAGAGACCCAGTACTTC. This sequence encodes CASSRSGGQETQYF.

Only one count was recorded for this clone. This sequence joins TRBV12-3 or TRBV12-4 and TRBJ2-5, with unresolved D. V lost 7 bases and J 2 bases, leaving 11 bases between the germline ends. The CDR3 is 13 amino acids. CDR3 in amino acids: CASTLRPQETQYF. DNA for the CDR3: TGTGCCAGCACCCTACGGCCACAAGAGACCCAGTACTTC.

This chain connects TRBV5-4 to TRBJ2-1; D is uncertain. The CDR3 has 13 amino acids. V gave up 0 bases and J gave up 8 bases, with 9 bases separating them. Germline V lookup: CDR1 SGHNT, CDR2 YYREEE (reference sequence). This CDR3 is CASSLGAIDEQFF. The CDR3, as DNA: TGTGCCAGCAGCTTGGGGGCAATCGATGAGCAGTTCTTC.

V and J are TRBV11-2 and TRBJ1-2; 7 nucleotides line up with TRBD1. J lost 4 bases, V lost 6 bases, and 20 bases had no gene match. This CDR3 comprises 18 residues. Germline V gene lookup returns CDR1 SGHAT and CDR2 FQNNGV. CDR3 sequence (DNA): TGTGCCAGCAGATCGAATCGGAGGGGGCCCGGGGGAAGCTATGGCTACACCTTC. Translation: CASRSNRRGPGGSYGYTF.

The chain employs TRBV12-5 and TRBJ1-1, with unresolved D. The CDR3 runs 13 residues. V was cut by 2 bases and J by 1 base, with 5 bases left in between. The germline V gene encodes CDR1 LGHNT and CDR2 FRNRAP. The CDR3 DNA is TGTGCTAGTGGTTTGAACAGGAACACTGAAGCTTTCTTT. Encoded protein: CASGLNRNTEAFF.

The count of this clone is one. This rearrangement joins TRBV10-3 to TRBJ2-7; TRBD2 agrees at 9 bases. Germline V gene lookup returns CDR1 ENHRY and CDR2 SYGVKD. This CDR3 has 15 amino acids. V lost 4 bases and J lost 0; bases outside the gene matches: 4. CDR3 coding DNA: TGTGCCATCAGTGGTAGCGGGGGAAGCTCCTACGAGCAGTACTTC. This sequence encodes CAISGSGGSSYEQYF.